The present TCR beta chain was sequenced within a study of cytotoxic CD8 clonotypes in ibrutinib-treated CLL. Overall study: Response was recorded as partial in some 24 patients and complete in 2; at median about 64 months, roughly 15 remained remitted and about twelve had progressed.

Here immunoSEQ multiplex PCR was the method, and the copy in TCRdb shows in-frame clones only, minus some. This sample yields some 50,000 clones, of which roughly 76% are seen a single time; 9.5% to 15% belongs to the top ten. This clone was seen a handful of times. Its specificity is not known. The V end was cut by 5 bases, the J end by 2 bases, with 9 bases between. The length of the CDR3 is 13 residues. Germline assignment: CDR1 WNHNN and CDR2 SYGVQD (reference sequence). Regarding the study as a whole: Baseline clonality exceeded age-matched healthy donors and tracked circulating CD8+ T-cell counts.

The TCR sequence derives from a human donor with chronic lymphocytic leukemia. Material: PBMCs, obtained after 12 months of ibrutinib treatment. J is TRBJ2-5 and V is TRBV10-1; D gene uncertain. The CDR3 nucleotides read TGCGCCAGCAGTATAGGACCACAAGAGACCCAGTACTTC. It is translated as CASSIGPQETQYF.